A single sample is the source of the 32 T cell receptor beta chains below, sequenced in a study of T cell repertoires in cytomegalovirus infection. No antigen is known for these receptors. TCRdb re-called the reads through MiXCR, storing one row per CDR3 protein. This sample has 250,000 to 300,000 distinct CDR3 sequences, with less than 25% found just once. Specimen: cultured PBMCs, collected from culture after CMV antigen stimulation. These receptors were taken from a human donor in good health (CMV status not recorded). Some clones in this sample may be carry-over from other donors' samples.

The chain uses TRBV19 and TRBJ2-5; the D is unclear. There are 14 residues in the CDR3. Germline V gene data show CDR1 as LNHDA and CDR2 as SQIVND (reference sequence). Deletions cut 4 bases from V and 0 bases from J, with 9 bases between. Here the CDR3 DNA reads TGTGCCAGTAGTAGGGCATGGTACCAAGAGACCCAGTACTTC. The encoded protein is CASSRAWYQETQYF.

This clonotype was picked up many times. The CDR3 sequence: CASSVRLALSYNEQFF. DNA of the CDR3: TGTGCCAGCAGTGTCAGACTAGCGCTCTCCTACAATGAGCAGTTCTTC. V is TRBV12-3 or TRBV12-4 and J is TRBJ2-1; 8 bases map to TRBD2. V lost 5 bases to trimming and J lost 0 bases; unmatched junction nucleotides: 6. The length of the CDR3 is 16 residues.

This clonotype was detected once. The V and J genes are TRBV7-3 and TRBJ2-6, with no clear D. The CDR3 spans 17 residues. V was shortened by 9 bases and J by 2 bases, with 20 bases between the two germline ends. Germline CDR1 and CDR2: SGHTA and FQGTGA. The CDR3 sequence: CARACREAQAGANVLTF. DNA of the CDR3: TGTGCCAGGGCCTGTAGGGAAGCGCAGGCTGGGGCCAACGTCCTGACTTTC.

This chain uses TRBV29-1 with TRBJ1-2; the match to TRBD1 covers 7 bases. The junction had 12 bases not matched to a gene; V was cut back by 1 base and J by 1 base. From germline, CDR1 is SQVTM and CDR2 ANQGSEA. The CDR3 runs 17 residues. CDR3 DNA sequence: TGCAGCGTTGAAGGGGGACAGAGAGTTAAGGGTAACTATGGCTACACCTTC. Amino acid sequence: CSVEGGQRVKGNYGYTF.

Only a few counts were recorded for this clonotype. The chain recombines TRBV6-2 or TRBV6-3 with TRBJ2-4, with D possibly being TRBD2 (5 bases). The CDR3 spans 14 residues. Germline CDR1 reads MNHEY; CDR2 reads SVGEGT. With 5 bases removed from V and 0 bases from J, the gap between germline ends came to 8 bases. CDR3 sequence (DNA): TGTGCCAGCAGTAACGGACTAGCCAAAAACATTCAGTACTTC. Translation: CASSNGLAKNIQYF.

The genes are TRBV6-6 and TRBJ2-3; D is undetermined. CDR1 MNHNY and CDR2 SVGAGI come from the germline V gene (reference sequence). This CDR3 is 14 amino acids long. The V end was cut by 0 bases, the J end by 6 bases, with 10 bases between. In nucleotides, the CDR3 is TGTGCCAGCAGTTACTCGACGACTTATGATACGCAGTATTTT. It translates to CASSYSTTYDTQYF.

This chain joins TRBV18 and TRBJ2-3; D is unclear. The CDR3 has 12 residues. Looked up from germline, CDR1 is KGHSH and CDR2 is LQKENI. The V end lost 3 bases, the J end lost 5 bases, and 6 bases lay between the germline ends. The CDR3 here is CASSPEQDTQYF. In DNA, the CDR3 is TGTGCCAGCTCACCGGAGCAAGATACGCAGTATTTT.

This chain connects TRBV28 to TRBJ2-7, with D unclear. Germline CDR1 is MDHEN and CDR2 is SYDVKM. V lost 2 bases, J lost 6 bases, and 11 bases lay in between. The length of the CDR3 is 13 residues. The CDR3 loop reads CASSLPPIGEQYF. The CDR3, as DNA: TGTGCCAGCAGTTTACCACCGATTGGCGAGCAGTACTTC.

The chain is built from TRBV27 and TRBJ1-6, with 8 bases matching TRBD1. Germline trimming cut 6 bases from V and 4 bases from J; bases unmatched to any gene: 2. From germline, CDR1 is MNHEY and CDR2 SMNVEV (reference sequence). The CDR3 extends over 14 amino acids. In DNA form, the CDR3 reads TGTGCCAGCAGGGGGACAGGTTATAATTCACCCCTCCACTTT. This sequence encodes CASRGTGYNSPLHF.

The CDR3 here is CASSFAAGDTEAFF. CDR3 DNA sequence: TGTGCCAGCAGTTTCGCCGCAGGGGACACTGAAGCTTTCTTT. The gene calls are TRBV12-3 or TRBV12-4 and TRBJ1-1; tentative D call: TRBD1 (6 bases). The V and J ends lost 3 bases and 3 bases respectively, with 11 bases between them. There are 14 residues in the CDR3.

The chain joins TRBV5-1 to TRBJ1-4; D gene unclear. Looked up from germline, CDR1 is SGHRS and CDR2 is YFSETQ. Trimming removed 0 bases from V and 8 bases from J, with 14 bases in between. The CDR3 is 15 residues long. The CDR3 sequence is CASSLAAQGREKLFF. In nucleotides, the CDR3 is TGCGCCAGCAGCTTGGCGGCCCAAGGCAGGGAAAAACTGTTTTTT.

This clonotype was counted only a few times. The chain links TRBV11-2 to TRBJ2-5; the match to TRBD1 covers 9 bases. Germline-derived CDR1 and CDR2 are SGHAT and FQNNGV. The J segment lost 1 base and the V segment lost 6 bases, leaving 3 bases of the junction unmatched. The CDR3 contains 14 residues. The CDR3 DNA sequence: TGTGCCAGCAGAATGACAGGGGGCCAAGAGACCCAGTACTTC. As protein: CASRMTGGQETQYF.

The V gene is TRBV6-2 or TRBV6-3, the J gene TRBJ2-1; perhaps TRBD2 as D (6 bases). V lost 7 bases, J lost 0 bases, and 13 bases lay in between. CDR3 length: 15 residues. In germline, CDR1 is MNHEY, CDR2 SVGEGT. The CDR3 here is CASMRDFSSYNEQFF. DNA of the CDR3: TGTGCCAGCATGCGGGACTTCAGCTCCTACAATGAGCAGTTCTTC.

This clonotype was recorded at least ten times. The V gene is TRBV19, the J gene TRBJ2-1; TRBD1 agrees at 9 bases. Germline V gives CDR1 LNHDA, CDR2 SQIVND (reference sequence). This CDR3 is 16 amino acids long. J lost 1 base, V lost 3 bases, and 4 bases had no gene match. The CDR3 DNA sequence: TGTGCCAGTAGTATTTTAGGGACAGGGTCCTACAATGAGCAGTTCTTC. Its translation: CASSILGTGSYNEQFF.

The V call is TRBV29-1, the J call TRBJ1-1; D unresolved. The CDR3 loop spans 10 amino acids. Trimming stripped 5 bases from V and 5 bases from J, with 6 bases between. CDR1 and CDR2 (germline): SQVTM, ANQGSEA. The DNA of the CDR3 is TGCAGCGTTCAAAAGACTGAAGCTTTCTTT. Residues: CSVQKTEAFF.

This clonotype was counted only a few times. The gene calls are TRBV15 and TRBJ1-1, with D possibly matching TRBD1 (6 bases). This CDR3 comprises 14 residues. Trimming removed 2 bases from V and 5 bases from J, with 12 bases in between. Germline CDR1 LNHNV, CDR2 YYDKDF (reference sequence). The CDR3 spells CATSRNRERTEAFF. The CDR3 region has the DNA TGTGCCACCAGCAGAAACAGGGAGAGGACTGAAGCTTTCTTT.

As to this clonotype: A much larger clone is a single base away; this may be a read error. This chain connects TRBV7-9 to TRBJ2-1, with 9 bases matching TRBD2. CDR3 length: 15 residues. CDR1 is SEHNR, CDR2 FQNEAQ, per germline (reference sequence). The CDR3, as DNA: TGTGACAGCAGCATCGATAGCGGGAGACGCAATGAGCAGTTCTTC. Protein sequence: CDSSIDSGRRNEQFF.

The sample holds one count of this clonotype. The chain carries TRBV20-1 and TRBJ2-2, with no clear D. This CDR3 contains 12 residues. Germline CDR1 is DFQATT and CDR2 is SNEGSKA (reference sequence). The V end lost 5 bases, the J end lost 5 bases, and 9 bases lay between the germline ends. CDR3 bases: TGCAGTGCTCCATGGGATACCGGGGAGCTGTTTTTT. As protein: CSAPWDTGELFF.

This sequence joins TRBV4-1 and TRBJ2-1; perhaps TRBD1 as D (8 bases). The germline V gene encodes CDR1 MGHRA and CDR2 YSYEKL. V dropped 1 base and J dropped 4 bases, with 14 bases sitting between them. This CDR3 is built from 16 residues. This CDR3 reads CASSQVGGTGYNEQFF. The DNA for the CDR3 is TGCGCCAGCAGCCAAGTGGGGGGGACAGGTTACAATGAGCAGTTCTTC.

The chain recombines TRBV2 with TRBJ1-5; no clear D. The CDR3 is 13 residues long. Trimming took off 7 bases at V and 5 bases at J, with 12 bases between the two ends. Germline values: CDR1 SNHLY, CDR2 FYNNEI. CDR3 region: CASTRRMDQPQHF. DNA of the CDR3: TGTGCCAGCACCCGACGGATGGATCAGCCCCAGCATTTT.

This clonotype has just a few counts. The chain uses TRBV7-4 and TRBJ2-3; 7 bases align to TRBD2. CDR1 is SGHVT and CDR2 is SQSDAQ in the germline V gene. V gave up 3 bases and J gave up 4 bases; unmatched junction bases: 7. The CDR3 is 15 residues long. This CDR3 is CASSFGGTTADTQYF. The CDR3 DNA reads as TGTGCCAGCAGCTTCGGGGGGACGACCGCAGATACGCAGTATTTT.

This clonotype was observed at least ten times. The V and J genes are TRBV7-2 and TRBJ2-7, with no clear D. Trimming took 0 bases from V and 7 from J, leaving 7 bases between them. CDR3 length equals 12 residues. Germline V lookup: CDR1 SGHTA, CDR2 FQGNSA. CDR3: CASSLARREQYF. The CDR3 nucleotides are TGTGCCAGCAGCTTAGCCCGTCGGGAGCAGTACTTC. Together with reference TRBV7-2 and TRBJ2-7, the CDR3 gives the full variable domain: GAGVSQSPSNKVTEKGKDVELRCDPISGHTALYWYRQSLGQGLEFLIYFQGNSAPDKSGLPSDRFSAERTGGSVSTLTIQRTQQEDSAVYLCASSLARREQYFGPGTRLTVT.

This clonotype has more than one count but fewer than ten. V gene TRBV20-1 combines with J gene TRBJ2-1, with D tentatively TRBD1 (5 bases). The V end lost 3 bases, the J end lost 9 bases, and 30 bases lay between the germline ends. The CDR3 is 18 residues long. Germline V gives CDR1 DFQATT, CDR2 SNEGSKA (reference sequence). CDR3 sequence reads: CSASPTVPSWFLTVEQFF. CDR3 nucleotides: TGCAGTGCTAGCCCGACAGTCCCATCTTGGTTTCTTACTGTTGAGCAGTTCTTC.

This clonotype was seen repeatedly, ten times or more. The gene calls are TRBV7-2 and TRBJ1-2; a possible D gene is TRBD1 (5 bases). V was shortened by 5 bases and J by 3 bases, with 16 bases between the two germline ends. The CDR3 sequence is 15 residues long. Germline V gene data show CDR1 as SGHTA and CDR2 as FQGNSA. As DNA, the CDR3 is TGTGCCAGCAGCCAGATGGGGCCGTTGGACTATGGCTACACCTTC. Its protein is CASSQMGPLDYGYTF.

The rearrangement uses TRBV7-2 and TRBJ2-1, with D possibly matching TRBD2 (6 bases). V gave up 2 bases and J gave up 3 bases, with 8 bases separating them. The CDR3 covers 14 residues. CDR1 is SGHTA, CDR2 FQGNSA, per germline. This CDR3 is CASSLYGSYNEQFF. The CDR3 DNA reads TGTGCCAGCAGCTTATACGGGAGCTACAATGAGCAGTTCTTC.

V and J are TRBV19 and TRBJ2-3; TRBD2 matches at 10 bases. The CDR3 runs to 16 residues. In germline, CDR1 is LNHDA, CDR2 SQIVND (reference sequence). With V trimmed by 5 bases and J by 2 bases, 7 bases remained unmatched. The CDR3 region is CASSARTSGYTDTQYF. CDR3 nucleotide sequence: TGTGCCAGTAGTGCCCGGACTAGCGGATACACAGATACGCAGTATTTT.

A few counts support this clonotype. This chain joins TRBV2 and TRBJ1-1, with D unclear. The ends were cut back, 6 bases at V and 0 bases at J, with 11 bases in the middle. From germline, CDR1 is SNHLY and CDR2 FYNNEI. This CDR3 has 14 amino acids. CDR3 coding DNA: TGTGCCAGCAGGGTGGGTTCCATGAACACTGAAGCTTTCTTT. This encodes CASRVGSMNTEAFF.

The table lists this clonotype with a few counts. The rearrangement uses TRBV20-1 and TRBJ2-3; tentatively, D is TRBD2 (6 bases). Germline CDR1 and CDR2: DFQATT and SNEGSKA (reference sequence). Trimming cost V 5 bases and J 3 bases, with 15 bases left between them. The CDR3 is 14 amino acids. The CDR3 nucleotides are TGCAGTGCTCCGTTCGGGGGAGCGACAGATACGCAGTATTTT. Translated, it gives CSAPFGGATDTQYF.

The rearrangement links TRBV10-3 to TRBJ2-5; 10 nucleotides line up with TRBD2. Germline trimming cut 3 bases from V and 5 bases from J; bases unmatched to any gene: 6. CDR1 ENHRY and CDR2 SYGVKD come from the germline V gene. The CDR3 is 15 residues long. CDR3 sequence reads: CAISDQAGGGETQYF. Written as DNA, the CDR3 is TGTGCCATCAGTGATCAAGCGGGAGGGGGCGAGACCCAGTACTTC.

J is TRBJ1-4 and V is TRBV6-2 or TRBV6-3; perhaps TRBD1 as D (6 bases). Germline V gene sequence: CDR1 MNHEY, CDR2 SVGEGT. V shed 7 bases and J shed 0 bases, with 15 bases lying between them. The CDR3 covers 16 residues. The CDR3 region is CASNFGTPATNEKLFF. DNA for the CDR3: TGTGCCAGCAATTTTGGGACACCTGCAACTAATGAAAAACTGTTTTTT.

The J gene is TRBJ2-1, the V gene TRBV11-3, with D perhaps being TRBD1 or TRBD2 (5 bases each). The CDR3 is 13 amino acids. V gave up 6 bases and J gave up 7 bases, with 13 bases separating them. CDR1 is SGHNT, CDR2 YENEEA, per germline. CDR3 amino acids: CASRPAWGNEQFF. The CDR3 DNA reads as TGTGCCAGCAGACCAGCTTGGGGGAATGAGCAGTTCTTC.

The chain has TRBV20-1 and TRBJ2-3, with D perhaps matching TRBD2 (6 bases). Germline V gives CDR1 DFQATT, CDR2 SNEGSKA (reference sequence). The CDR3 has 13 amino acids. V was clipped by 6 bases and J by 7 bases, with 17 bases between them. CDR3 amino acids: CSAKGAGPHTQYF. The CDR3 region has the DNA TGCAGTGCAAAGGGAGCGGGTCCCCATACGCAGTATTTT.